This record covers a single T cell receptor (beta chain). In the authors' methods: Amplification with reference gene primers provided the estimates of nucleated cell counts. Sequencing used immunoSEQ multiplex PCR; TCRdb keeps in-frame clones, though not all of them. The D gene and trimming were derived from the DNA, and the V and J assignments and clone size from that table. The table shows roughly 28,000 clones, with approximately 82% occurring only once. The CDR3 contains 15 residues. The germline V gene encodes CDR1 KGHDR and CDR2 SFDVKD. The V segment lost 4 bases and the J segment 4 bases; nucleotides outside the gene matches: 5. This entry is derived from a study of blood T cell repertoires in COVID-19. Background on the study: Whether acute or convalescent, the COVID-19 samples came from the United States, Italy and Spain. PBMCs, B-cell-depleted T cells, or T cells provided the cDNA or gDNA that made up the material.

Sequencing was performed on peripheral blood. The chain has TRBV24-1 and TRBJ2-2, with 7 bases matching TRBD1. The receptor was isolated from a man aged 65-85 years with acute or convalescent COVID-19. CDR3 amino acids: CATSDEGAGTGELFF. The CDR3 DNA is TGTGCCACCAGTGACGAGGGGGCCGGCACCGGGGAGCTGTTTTTT.